Listed here are 8 T cell receptor beta chains from one sample, sequenced in a study of T-cell memory formation after mild COVID-19. TCRdb re-derived calls from the 5' RACE reads in MiXCR, one entry per CDR3 protein. This table holds approximately 65,000 distinct CDR3 sequences, approximately 15% found once. The sequenced sample was PBMCs or a T cell subset sorted from them (not recorded which). The source of these receptors is an adult woman who had mild COVID-19 (a few samples of this study predate the infection). Cell type and time point are not known.

In DNA, the CDR3 is TGTGCCAGCAGCTTGGACAGGTTCACCTACGAGCAGTACTTC. As protein: CASSLDRFTYEQYF. The chain uses TRBV5-6 and TRBJ2-7; D is perhaps TRBD1 (5 bases). Trimming removed 0 bases from V and 2 bases from J, with 9 bases in between. The CDR3 loop spans 14 amino acids. The germline gives CDR1 SGHDT, CDR2 YYEEEE.

This clonotype was recorded many times. J is TRBJ2-3 and V is TRBV12-3 or TRBV12-4; 7 bases align to TRBD1. The CDR3 runs to 14 residues. With V trimmed by 7 bases and J by 2 bases, 6 bases remained unmatched. The chain's CDR3 is CASTPDRPTDTQYF. CDR3 DNA: TGTGCCAGCACTCCGGACAGGCCCACAGATACGCAGTATTTT.

As for this clonotype: Sequence at one end of the junction differs from germline and may be a read error. V usage is TRBV4-3 and J usage is TRBJ1-2; 9 bases align to TRBD1. In germline, CDR1 is LGHNA, CDR2 YSLEER. The CDR3 consists of 15 residues. As DNA, the CDR3 is TGCGCCAGCAGCCAAGATTTATCCGGGACAGGGCCTAGTTCATTC. Its translation is CASSQDLSGTGPSSF.

V and J are TRBV6-1 and TRBJ2-1; maybe TRBD2 (6 bases). Germline V CDR1 and CDR2: MNHNS, SASEGT. The CDR3 is 16 residues long. Deletions cut 3 bases from V and 3 bases from J, with 15 bases between. The CDR3, as DNA: TGTGCCAGCAGTGATAGTGCCGCGCGGGGCTACAATGAGCAGTTCTTC. This sequence encodes CASSDSAARGYNEQFF.

The CDR3 region is CSAILAEQYF. The CDR3 bases are TGCAGTGCTATCTTGGCCGAGCAGTACTTC. The genes are TRBV20-1 and TRBJ2-7; D is undetermined. Trimming took 4 bases from V and 6 from J, leaving 7 bases between them. Germline values: CDR1 DFQATT, CDR2 SNEGSKA (reference sequence). This CDR3 comprises 10 residues.

The sample holds many counts of this clonotype. The chain couples TRBV4-1 to TRBJ2-3; 13 nucleotides align to TRBD2. V shed 0 bases, J shed 6 bases, and the junction held 3 bases outside the gene matches. The germline V gene encodes CDR1 MGHRA and CDR2 YSYEKL. This CDR3 has 16 residues. The CDR3 sequence: CASSQEGLAGKDTQYF. DNA of the CDR3: TGCGCCAGCAGCCAAGAGGGACTAGCGGGGAAGGATACGCAGTATTTT.

The J gene is TRBJ2-1, the V gene TRBV29-1; 11 nucleotides line up with TRBD2. The trim removed 1 base at V and 7 bases at J, leaving 9 bases unmatched. The CDR3 is 16 residues long. Germline values: CDR1 SQVTM, CDR2 ANQGSEA. This CDR3 reads CSVEGATSGTSNEQFF. In nucleotides, the CDR3 is TGCAGCGTTGAAGGGGCGACTAGCGGGACCTCGAATGAGCAGTTCTTC.

The chain's CDR3 is CAREFRGRGTKNIQYF. CDR3 DNA sequence: TGTGCCAGAGAATTCAGGGGGCGGGGGACCAAAAACATTCAGTACTTC. This chain links TRBV3-1 with TRBJ2-4, with D maybe TRBD1 (8 bases). CDR1 is LGHDT and CDR2 is YNNKEL in the germline V gene (reference sequence). V was clipped by 9 bases and J by 2 bases, with 20 bases between them. This CDR3 comprises 16 residues.